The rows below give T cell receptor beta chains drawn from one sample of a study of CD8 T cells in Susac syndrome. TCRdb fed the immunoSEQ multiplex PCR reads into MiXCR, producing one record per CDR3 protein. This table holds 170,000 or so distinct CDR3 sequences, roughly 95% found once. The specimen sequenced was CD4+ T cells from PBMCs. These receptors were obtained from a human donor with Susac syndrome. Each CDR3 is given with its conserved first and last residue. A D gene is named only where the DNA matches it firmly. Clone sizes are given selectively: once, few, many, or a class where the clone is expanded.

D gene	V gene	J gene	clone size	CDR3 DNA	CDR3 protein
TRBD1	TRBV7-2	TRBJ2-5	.	TGTGCCAGCACCCGGGACAGGGCAAGCCAGACCCAGTACTTC	CASTRDRASQTQYF
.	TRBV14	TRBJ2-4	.	TGTGCCAGCAGCCAGTCCCTGGACGGGTTAGCCAAAAACATTCAGTACTTC	CASSQSLDGLAKNIQYF
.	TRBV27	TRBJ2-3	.	TGTGCCAGCAGTTTTATCCCAGCTAGCTCGCCCACAGATACGCAGTATTTT	CASSFIPASSPTDTQYF
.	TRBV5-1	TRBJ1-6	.	TGCGCCAGCAGCTTGGGTCCAGGTCCTAATCCCCTCCACTTT	CASSLGPGPNPLHF
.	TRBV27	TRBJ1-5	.	TGTGCCAGCAGTCCCGGAGCGTGGTCGTCCCCGACCCTGGCTTATCAGCCCCAGCATTTT	CASSPGAWSSPTLAYQPQHF
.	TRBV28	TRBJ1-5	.	TGTGCCAGCAGTTCCATCGTGACGGTGGTTAATCCCCAGCCCCAGCATTTT	CASSSIVTVVNPQPQHF
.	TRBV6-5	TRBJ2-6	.	TGTGCCAGCAGTTACCTCGGATCCCAATCTGGGGCCAACGTCCTGACTTTC	CASSYLGSQSGANVLTF
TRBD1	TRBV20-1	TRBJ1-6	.	TGCAGTGCGAGGGACAGGGGATTGGAGAATTCACCCCTCCACTTT	CSARDRGLENSPLHF
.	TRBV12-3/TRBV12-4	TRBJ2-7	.	TGTGCCAGCAGGCACAGTCTGTATGAGCAGTACTTC	CASRHSLYEQYF
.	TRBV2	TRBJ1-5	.	TGTGCCAGCAGTGAATTTCGAGGGAATCAGCCCCAGCATTTT	CASSEFRGNQPQHF
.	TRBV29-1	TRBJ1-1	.	TGCAGCTTCGCCGGGAAGCATGAAGCTTTCTTT	CSFAGKHEAFF
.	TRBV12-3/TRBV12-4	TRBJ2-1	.	TGTGCCAGCAGTTCCGGACGCCACAATGAGCAGTTCTTC	CASSSGRHNEQFF
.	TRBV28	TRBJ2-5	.	TGTGCCAGCAGTGCACATGATGGTAAGACCCAGTACTTC	CASSAHDGKTQYF
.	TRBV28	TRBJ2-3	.	TGTGCCAGCAGTTTAGCGGGGAGGAGGGATACGCAGTATTTT	CASSLAGRRDTQYF
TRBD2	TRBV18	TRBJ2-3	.	TGTGCCAGCTCACCCCTAGCGGAATCTAGCACAGATACGCAGTATTTT	CASSPLAESSTDTQYF
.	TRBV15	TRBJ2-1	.	TGTGCCACCAGCAGAGTCCCCGTGGTGGGGAATAACAATGAGCAGTTCTTC	CATSRVPVVGNNNEQFF
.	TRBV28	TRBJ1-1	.	TGTGCCAGCAGCCCACCTCCAGTAATCGCTGAAGCTTTCTTT	CASSPPPVIAEAFF
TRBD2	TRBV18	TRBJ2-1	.	TGTGCCAGCTCACCACTGACTAGCTCCTCCTACAATGAGCAGTTCTTC	CASSPLTSSSYNEQFF
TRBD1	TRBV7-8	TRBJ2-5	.	TGTGCCAGCAGCTCCCCGACAGGGTTGGAGACCCAGTACTTC	CASSSPTGLETQYF
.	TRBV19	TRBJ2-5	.	TGTGCCAGTAGCCCTTCCCGGGGGGCCCAAGAGACCCAGTACTTC	CASSPSRGAQETQYF
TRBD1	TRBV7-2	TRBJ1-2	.	TGTGCCAGCAGCCTGCCCGGGACAGGGGGCTTCAACTACTATGGCTACACCTTC	CASSLPGTGGFNYYGYTF
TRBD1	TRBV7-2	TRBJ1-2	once	TGTGCCAGCAGGCGGGGGACAGATGATGGCTACACCTTC	CASRRGTDDGYTF
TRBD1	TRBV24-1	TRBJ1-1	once	TGTGCCACCAGTGATCCAGGACAGGCCAGGTCTTTCTTT	CATSDPGQARSFF
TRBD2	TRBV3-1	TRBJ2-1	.	TGTGCCAGCAGCCACAGCTCTGGGCGGGAGTTCAATGAGCAGTTCTTC	CASSHSSGREFNEQFF
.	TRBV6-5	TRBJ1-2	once	TGTGCCAGTCTTGGAGGGGAACATGGCTACACCTTC	CASLGGEHGYTF
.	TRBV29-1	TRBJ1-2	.	TGCAGCGTTGAAGATGGGTTTAGCTATGGCTACACCTTC	CSVEDGFSYGYTF
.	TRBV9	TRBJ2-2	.	TGTGCCAGCAGCGTAGATCAGGCCCTGAACACCGGGGAGCTGTTTTTT	CASSVDQALNTGELFF
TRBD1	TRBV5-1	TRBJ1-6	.	TGCGCCAGCCGGCCGTGGGGACAGGGGATACGGTCACCCCTCCACTTT	CASRPWGQGIRSPLHF
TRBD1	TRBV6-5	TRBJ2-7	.	TGTGCCAGCAGCCACCGGGACAGGCGGAGGGAGCAGTACTTC	CASSHRDRRREQYF
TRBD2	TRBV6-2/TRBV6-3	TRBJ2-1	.	TGTGCCAGCAGGGACGGAACTAGCGGGGTTAATGAGCAGTTCTTC	CASRDGTSGVNEQFF
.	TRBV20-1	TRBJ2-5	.	TGCAGTGCGCCTCGAGGAGAGACCCAGTACTTC	CSAPRGETQYF
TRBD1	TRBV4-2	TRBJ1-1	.	TGTGCCAGCACCCCCGGCAGGGGGCTTGACACTGAAGCTTTCTTT	CASTPGRGLDTEAFF
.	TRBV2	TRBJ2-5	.	TGTGCCAGCAGTCCGCCACAGTACTTC	CASSPPQYF